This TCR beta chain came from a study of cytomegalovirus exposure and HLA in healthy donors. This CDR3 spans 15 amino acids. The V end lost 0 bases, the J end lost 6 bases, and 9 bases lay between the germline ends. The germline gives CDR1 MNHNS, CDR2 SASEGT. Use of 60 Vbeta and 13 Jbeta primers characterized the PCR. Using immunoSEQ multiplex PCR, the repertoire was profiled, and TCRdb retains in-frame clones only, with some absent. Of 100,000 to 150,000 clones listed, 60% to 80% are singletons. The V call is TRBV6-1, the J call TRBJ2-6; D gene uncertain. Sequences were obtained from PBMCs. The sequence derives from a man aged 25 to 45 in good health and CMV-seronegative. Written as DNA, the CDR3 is TGTGCCAGCAGTGAAGCGCTGGCCGAGGCCAACGTCCTGACTTTC. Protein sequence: CASSEALAEANVLTF.